One and the same sample provided the 21 T cell receptor beta chains below, sequenced in a study of graft-versus-host responses after intestinal transplantation. Sequencing was performed with immunoSEQ multiplex PCR; in TCRdb, only in-frame clones are kept and a portion is missing. Of 150,000 or so clones listed, about nine tenths were seen once; the top ten hold 0.19%. Their antigen targets remain unknown. The sequencing here drew on unstimulated CD4+ T cells sorted from spleen or lymph node cells, taken before intestinal transplant. The receptor set was obtained from a human donor who received an intestinal transplant.

This chain connects TRBV6-1 to TRBJ1-2; TRBD1 is a possible D gene (5 bases). The V gene's germline CDR1 is MNHNS and CDR2 SASEGT. The CDR3 is 14 residues long. V was clipped by 0 bases and J by 4 bases, with 9 bases between them. The CDR3 DNA is TGTGCCAGCAGTGAAGCGGGGGGAAGCTATGGCTACACCTTC. Translating gives CASSEAGGSYGYTF.

This chain links TRBV19 with TRBJ1-2; no firm D call. Per the germline V gene, CDR1 is LNHDA and CDR2 is SQIVND (reference sequence). The V end was cut by 3 bases, the J end by 2 bases, with 10 bases between. The CDR3 extends over 14 amino acids. Here the CDR3 reads CASSILAPNYGYTF. In nucleotides, the CDR3 is TGTGCCAGTAGTATCCTGGCACCCAACTATGGCTACACCTTC.

The chain uses TRBV7-9 and TRBJ2-4, with TRBD2 identical over 13 bases. Trimming cost V 5 bases and J 2 bases; bases outside gene matches: 6. CDR1 is SEHNR, CDR2 FQNEAQ, per germline (reference sequence). The CDR3 has 17 residues. CDR3 protein: CASSTSTSGRSKNIQYF. CDR3 nucleotide sequence: TGTGCCAGCAGCACCTCGACTAGCGGGAGGTCCAAAAACATTCAGTACTTC.

The chain links TRBV19 to TRBJ2-1, with TRBD2 as a possible D gene (6 bases). V was clipped by 3 bases and J by 3 bases, with 15 bases between them. Looked up from germline, CDR1 is LNHDA and CDR2 is SQIVND (reference sequence). This CDR3 spans 16 amino acids. CDR3 sequence (DNA): TGTGCCAGTAGTATCGATGGGACTCCCCGCTACAATGAGCAGTTCTTC. Amino acids: CASSIDGTPRYNEQFF.

V and J are TRBV19 and TRBJ1-6; TRBD1 matches at 7 bases. This CDR3 has 15 residues. With V trimmed by 9 bases and J by 10 bases, 15 bases remained unmatched. Germline CDR1 is LNHDA and CDR2 is SQIVND (reference sequence). The CDR3 nucleotides are TGTGCCAGGAGAGGAAGGGGGCGGTCGGAGTCACCCCTCCACTTT. Its protein product is CARRGRGRSESPLHF.

The chain links TRBV5-1 to TRBJ2-7; D uncertain. Between the trimmed V and J ends, which lost 0 bases and 0 bases, there was a span of 7 bases. There are 14 residues in the CDR3. Germline V lookup: CDR1 SGHRS, CDR2 YFSETQ. The CDR3 spells CASSLGQSSYEQYF. DNA for the CDR3: TGCGCCAGCAGCTTGGGACAAAGCTCCTACGAGCAGTACTTC.

This clone has just one count. The chain employs TRBV4-1 and TRBJ2-5; TRBD1 aligns across 8 bases. Trimming took 4 bases from V and 4 from J; bases not matched to a gene: 2. The CDR3 runs to 13 residues. Per the germline V gene, CDR1 is MGHRA and CDR2 is YSYEKL. Here the CDR3 reads CASSPTGVETQYF. Written as DNA, the CDR3 is TGCGCCAGCAGCCCGACAGGGGTAGAGACCCAGTACTTC.

V is TRBV5-4 and J is TRBJ1-2; D perhaps matches TRBD1 (6 bases). Trimming left V 2 bases short and J 0 bases short, with 14 bases between. The length of the CDR3 is 16 residues. Germline V CDR1 and CDR2: SGHNT, YYREEE (reference sequence). CDR3 amino acids: CASSFVGRGTNYGYTF. DNA of the CDR3: TGTGCCAGCAGCTTTGTGGGCAGGGGAACTAACTATGGCTACACCTTC.

The chain is built from TRBV6-1 and TRBJ2-5; TRBD1 might be the D (6 bases). V lost 8 bases and J lost 4, with 14 bases in between. Germline V gene data show CDR1 as MNHNS and CDR2 as SASEGT. The CDR3 totals 13 residues. This CDR3 is CASVRGLGETQYF. The CDR3 nucleotides are TGTGCCAGCGTTAGGGGGTTAGGAGAGACCCAGTACTTC.

The V gene is TRBV25-1, the J gene TRBJ2-3, with D perhaps TRBD2 (7 bases). Trimming removed 9 bases from V and 0 bases from J, with 13 bases in between. Germline values: CDR1 MGHDK, CDR2 SYGVNS. The CDR3 contains 14 residues. Written as DNA, the CDR3 is TGTGCCAGTCGGGGGGCGCTTAGCACAGATACGCAGTATTTT. Amino acid sequence: CASRGALSTDTQYF.

The V gene is TRBV30, the J gene TRBJ2-7; tentatively, D is TRBD2 (6 bases). CDR3 length: 13 residues. Germline CDR1 and CDR2: GTSNPN and SVGIG (reference sequence). Deletions cut 4 bases from V and 2 bases from J, with 12 bases between. Here the CDR3 DNA reads TGTGCCTGGAATCTGCGGGGAGCCTACGAGCAGTACTTC. Its translation is CAWNLRGAYEQYF.

J is TRBJ2-1 and V is TRBV19, with 9 bases identical to TRBD1. The germline gives CDR1 LNHDA, CDR2 SQIVND (reference sequence). J lost 2 bases, V lost 4 bases, and 3 bases had no gene match. This CDR3 has 15 amino acids. The CDR3 coding sequence is TGTGCCAGTAGTACAGGGACAGGGCCCTACAATGAGCAGTTCTTC. It codes for CASSTGTGPYNEQFF.

This clone was counted a single time. The chain combines TRBV28 with TRBJ2-7, with D unresolved. V was clipped by 7 bases and J by 9 bases, with 19 bases between them. The CDR3 totals 13 residues. The germline CDR1 and CDR2 sequences are MDHEN and SYDVKM. This chain's CDR3 is CASTPGRLLGQYF. CDR3 DNA: TGTGCCAGCACCCCCGGCAGGCTCCTCGGGCAGTACTTC.

The chain links TRBV28 to TRBJ2-7, with 11 bases aligning to TRBD2. The CDR3 runs to 18 residues. The V gene's germline CDR1 is MDHEN and CDR2 SYDVKM. Trimming removed 6 bases from V and 2 bases from J; junction bases left unmatched: 15. In DNA, the CDR3 is TGTGCCAGCAGCCCCGTTAGGGTTAGCGGGAGGGTAGCCTACGAGCAGTACTTC. It specifies CASSPVRVSGRVAYEQYF.

The chain uses TRBV5-5 and TRBJ1-4; 11 bases map to TRBD1. CDR1 and CDR2 from the germline V gene are SGHKS and YYEKEE (reference sequence). The CDR3 length is 12 residues. J lost 7 bases, V lost 7 bases, and 0 bases had no gene match. The CDR3: CASGQGAEKLFF. The DNA of the CDR3 is TGTGCCAGCGGACAGGGGGCTGAAAAACTGTTTTTT.

The rearrangement joins TRBV11-2 to TRBJ1-2; 11 positions match TRBD1. This CDR3 has 13 amino acids. The germline CDR1 and CDR2 sequences are SGHAT and FQNNGV. V trimming: 5 bases; J trimming: 5 bases; junction bases outside the gene matches: 1. CDR3 region: CASSRDRGYGYTF. The CDR3 region has the DNA TGTGCCAGCAGCCGGGACAGGGGGTATGGCTACACCTTC.

The J gene is TRBJ1-2, the V gene TRBV27; TRBD1 is a possible D gene (5 bases). Germline assignment: CDR1 MNHEY and CDR2 SMNVEV (reference sequence). CDR3 size: 14 residues. Trimming took off 3 bases at V and 5 bases at J, with 13 bases between the two ends. The CDR3 reads CASSFRLDSYGYTF. The CDR3 DNA follows: TGTGCCAGCAGTTTTCGACTCGACAGTTATGGCTACACCTTC.

The chain has TRBV11-3 and TRBJ2-1; D gene uncertain. This CDR3 is 13 amino acids long. Germline V CDR1 and CDR2: SGHNT, YENEEA. Trimming took off 1 base at V and 9 bases at J, with 10 bases between the two ends. The CDR3 reads CASSLAPRTEQFF. CDR3 DNA sequence: TGTGCCAGCAGCTTAGCCCCTCGAACTGAGCAGTTCTTC. Variable domain in full (rest from reference TRBV11-3 and TRBJ2-1): EAGVVQSPRYKIIEKKQPVAFWCNPISGHNTLYWYLQNLGQGPELLIRYENEEAVDDSQLPKDRFSAERLKGVDSTLKIQPAELGDSAVYLCASSLAPRTEQFFGPGTRLTVL.

The genes are TRBV10-1 and TRBJ2-2; D remains unclear. This CDR3 is 11 amino acids long. From germline, CDR1 is WNHNN and CDR2 SYGVQD (reference sequence). The ends were cut back, 5 bases at V and 5 bases at J, with 3 bases in the middle. The CDR3 sequence: CASSSTGELFF. Written as DNA, the CDR3 is TGCGCCAGCAGTTCGACCGGGGAGCTGTTTTTT.

This chain connects TRBV18 to TRBJ1-4; no definite D call. The CDR3 has 15 residues. CDR1 and CDR2 from the germline V gene are KGHSH and LQKENI. Trimming shortened V by 4 bases and J by 6 bases, and 15 bases separated the two germline ends. The CDR3 bases are TGTGCCAGCTCACGGTTCAGCGAAGGAGATGAAAAACTGTTTTTT. Amino acid sequence: CASSRFSEGDEKLFF. The full variable domain, rest sourced from reference TRBV18 and TRBJ1-4, is NAGVMQNPRHLVRRRGQEARLRCSPMKGHSHVYWYRQLPEEGLKFMVYLQKENIIDESGMPKERFSAEFPKEGPSILRIQQVVRGDSAAYFCASSRFSEGDEKLFFGSGTQLSVL.

The chain is built from TRBV4-1 and TRBJ1-5; tentatively, D is TRBD1 (6 bases). V shed 1 base and J shed 6 bases, with 25 bases lying between them. Germline lookup yields CDR1 MGHRA and CDR2 YSYEKL. The CDR3 loop spans 19 amino acids. This CDR3 reads CASSQVIFQGGGGRQPQHF. CDR3 in DNA: TGCGCCAGCAGCCAAGTAATTTTCCAAGGGGGAGGGGGACGTCAGCCCCAGCATTTT.